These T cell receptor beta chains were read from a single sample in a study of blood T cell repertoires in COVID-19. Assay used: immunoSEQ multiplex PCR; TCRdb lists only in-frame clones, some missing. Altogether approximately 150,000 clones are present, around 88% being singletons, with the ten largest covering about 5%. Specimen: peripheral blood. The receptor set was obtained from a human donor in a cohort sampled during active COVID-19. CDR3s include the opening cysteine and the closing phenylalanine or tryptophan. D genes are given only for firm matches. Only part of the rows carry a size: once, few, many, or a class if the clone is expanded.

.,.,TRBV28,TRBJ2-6,TGTGCCAGCAGTTCCCTCAGGGATGGCTCTGGGGCCAACGTCCTGACTTTC,CASSSLRDGSGANVLTF
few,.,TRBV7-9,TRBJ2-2,TGTGCCAGCAGCTACCTCGGGGTGAACACCGGGGAGCTGTTTTTT,CASSYLGVNTGELFF
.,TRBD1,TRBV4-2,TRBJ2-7,TGTGCCAGCAGCGCCTACAGGGGCGCTTCCTACGAGCAGTACTTC,CASSAYRGASYEQYF
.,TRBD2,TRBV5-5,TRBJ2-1,TGTGCCAGCAGCTTTCCTAGCGGGGGGGTCTATGAGCAGTTCTTC,CASSFPSGGVYEQFF
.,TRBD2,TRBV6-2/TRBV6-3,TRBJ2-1,TGTGCCAGCAGTTCCGCGGGACTAGCGGGGTACAATGAGCAGTTCTTC,CASSSAGLAGYNEQFF
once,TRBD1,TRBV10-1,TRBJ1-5,TGCGCCAGCAGCAAAGACCGGGACAGGGGGCCGCTAGGCAATCAGCCCCAGCATTTT,CASSKDRDRGPLGNQPQHF
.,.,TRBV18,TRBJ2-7,TGTGCCAGCTCACCGCGGCGGGACCAGAACGAGCAGTACTTC,CASSPRRDQNEQYF
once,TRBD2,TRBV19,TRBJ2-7,TGTGCCAGTAGTATTGAGGGGACTAGCTCCTACGAGCAGTACTTC,CASSIEGTSSYEQYF
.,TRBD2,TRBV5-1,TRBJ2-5,TGCGCCAGCAGCTTGAGTAGCGGGAGGGAAGAGACCCAGTACTTC,CASSLSSGREETQYF
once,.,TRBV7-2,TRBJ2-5,TGTGCCAGCAGCCCCGGGTTAGGCCTACCCCGTGGGACCCAGTACTTC,CASSPGLGLPRGTQYF
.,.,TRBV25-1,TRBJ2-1,TGTGCCAGCAGTGAATCTCGACCGACAGAGACCTACAATGAGCAGTTCTTC,CASSESRPTETYNEQFF
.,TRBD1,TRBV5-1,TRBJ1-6,TGCGCCAGCAGCCCGGTAGAGGGGGCCGCCTATAATTCACCCCTCCACTTT,CASSPVEGAAYNSPLHF
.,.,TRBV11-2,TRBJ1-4,TGTGCCAGCAGGGTGGGAGCAACTAATGAAAAACTGTTTTTT,CASRVGATNEKLFF
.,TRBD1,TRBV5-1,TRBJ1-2,TGCGCCAGCGCCGGGACAGGGGGGAGTCCTCATGGCTACACCTTC,CASAGTGGSPHGYTF
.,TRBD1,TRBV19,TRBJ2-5,TGTGCCAGTAGTATAAGGGCAGGGGGCCAGTGGGAGACCCAGTACTTC,CASSIRAGGQWETQYF
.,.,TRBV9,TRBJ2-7,TGTGCCAGCAGCGTAGCCCCGGGGGAGTCCTACGAGCAGTACTTC,CASSVAPGESYEQYF
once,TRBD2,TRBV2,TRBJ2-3,TGTGCCAGCAGTGAACGCGCGGGGGGGACAGATACGCAGTATTTT,CASSERAGGTDTQYF
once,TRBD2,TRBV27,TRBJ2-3,TGTGCCAGCAGTTTAATCCGTAGCGGGGGGGCGGGTACGCAGTATTTT,CASSLIRSGGAGTQYF